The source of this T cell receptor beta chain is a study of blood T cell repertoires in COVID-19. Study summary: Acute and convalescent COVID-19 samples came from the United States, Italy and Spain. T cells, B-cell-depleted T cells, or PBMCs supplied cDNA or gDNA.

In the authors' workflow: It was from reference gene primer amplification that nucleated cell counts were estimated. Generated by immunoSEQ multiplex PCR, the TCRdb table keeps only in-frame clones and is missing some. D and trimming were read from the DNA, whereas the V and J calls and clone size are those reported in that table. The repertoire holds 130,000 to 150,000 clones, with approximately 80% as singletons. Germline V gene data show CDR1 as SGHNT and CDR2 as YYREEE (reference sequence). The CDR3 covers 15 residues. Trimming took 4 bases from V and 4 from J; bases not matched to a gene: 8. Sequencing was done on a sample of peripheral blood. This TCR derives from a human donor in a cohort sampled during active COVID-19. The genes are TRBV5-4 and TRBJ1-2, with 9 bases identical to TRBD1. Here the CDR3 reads CASSRGDRARYGYTF. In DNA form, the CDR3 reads TGTGCCAGCAGCAGGGGGGACAGGGCCCGCTATGGCTACACCTTC.